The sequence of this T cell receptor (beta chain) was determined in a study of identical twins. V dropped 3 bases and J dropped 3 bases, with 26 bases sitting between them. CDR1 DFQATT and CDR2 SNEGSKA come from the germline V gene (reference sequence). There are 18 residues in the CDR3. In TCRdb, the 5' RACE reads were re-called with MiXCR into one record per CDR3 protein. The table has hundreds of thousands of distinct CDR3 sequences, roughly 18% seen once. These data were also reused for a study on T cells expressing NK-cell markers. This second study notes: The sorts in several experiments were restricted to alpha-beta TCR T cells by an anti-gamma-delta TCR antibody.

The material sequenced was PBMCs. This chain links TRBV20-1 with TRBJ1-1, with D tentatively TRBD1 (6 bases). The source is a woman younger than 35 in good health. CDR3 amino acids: CSARATGIWGQKDTEAFF. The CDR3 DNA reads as TGCAGTGCTAGGGCCACCGGGATCTGGGGGCAAAAGGACACTGAAGCTTTCTTT.